A single sample gave rise to the 3 T cell receptor beta chains below, sequenced in a study of Ad26.COV2.S vaccination and SARS-CoV-2 variants. The method was immunoSEQ multiplex PCR; TCRdb's version includes in-frame clones alone and lacks a portion of them. Here the sample spans some 480,000 clones, roughly 85% being singletons. Treatment: 15 to 20 received Ad26.COV2.S at low or high dose, single or two shots; roughly five received placebo; per-sample allocation not given. Day 63 after the first injection of vaccine or placebo was the sampling time. The input for sequencing was peripheral blood, taken in a trial of Ad26.COV2.S vaccine versus placebo. The receptor source for this set is a person aged 18-65 years who received the Ad26.COV2.S COVID-19 vaccine or a placebo.

The chain combines TRBV27 with TRBJ1-1; no clear D. V lost 0 bases, J lost 4 bases, and 6 bases lay in between. Germline V gene sequence: CDR1 MNHEY, CDR2 SMNVEV (reference sequence). The CDR3 consists of 13 residues. CDR3 residues: CASSLSSVTEAFF. The CDR3 DNA follows: TGTGCCAGCAGTTTATCGAGCGTCACTGAAGCTTTCTTT.

DNA for the CDR3: TGTGCCAGCAGCTTCGGGAGTAGCGGCACAGATACGCAGTATTTT. It translates to CASSFGSSGTDTQYF. The chain recombines TRBV5-4 with TRBJ2-3; D is possibly TRBD2 (6 bases). Germline V gene lookup returns CDR1 SGHNT and CDR2 YYREEE (reference sequence). The CDR3 covers 15 residues. Trimming took off 2 bases at V and 1 base at J, with 11 bases between the two ends. The variable domain in full, with the rest retrieved from reference TRBV5-4 and TRBJ2-3, is ETGVTQSPTHLIKTRGQQVTLRCSSQSGHNTVSWYQQALGQGPQFIFQYYREEENGRGNFPPRFSGLQFPNYSSELNVNALELDDSALYLCASSFGSSGTDTQYFGPGTRLTVL.

The chain carries TRBV11-1 and TRBJ1-6, with TRBD1 as a possible D gene (5 bases). This CDR3 has 14 residues. Germline loops: CDR1 SGHAT, CDR2 FQDESV (reference sequence). The V end lost 4 bases, the J end lost 5 bases, and 9 bases lay between the germline ends. The CDR3: CASSYRDHNSPLHF. In nucleotides, the CDR3 is TGTGCCAGCAGCTACCGGGACCATAATTCACCCCTCCACTTT.